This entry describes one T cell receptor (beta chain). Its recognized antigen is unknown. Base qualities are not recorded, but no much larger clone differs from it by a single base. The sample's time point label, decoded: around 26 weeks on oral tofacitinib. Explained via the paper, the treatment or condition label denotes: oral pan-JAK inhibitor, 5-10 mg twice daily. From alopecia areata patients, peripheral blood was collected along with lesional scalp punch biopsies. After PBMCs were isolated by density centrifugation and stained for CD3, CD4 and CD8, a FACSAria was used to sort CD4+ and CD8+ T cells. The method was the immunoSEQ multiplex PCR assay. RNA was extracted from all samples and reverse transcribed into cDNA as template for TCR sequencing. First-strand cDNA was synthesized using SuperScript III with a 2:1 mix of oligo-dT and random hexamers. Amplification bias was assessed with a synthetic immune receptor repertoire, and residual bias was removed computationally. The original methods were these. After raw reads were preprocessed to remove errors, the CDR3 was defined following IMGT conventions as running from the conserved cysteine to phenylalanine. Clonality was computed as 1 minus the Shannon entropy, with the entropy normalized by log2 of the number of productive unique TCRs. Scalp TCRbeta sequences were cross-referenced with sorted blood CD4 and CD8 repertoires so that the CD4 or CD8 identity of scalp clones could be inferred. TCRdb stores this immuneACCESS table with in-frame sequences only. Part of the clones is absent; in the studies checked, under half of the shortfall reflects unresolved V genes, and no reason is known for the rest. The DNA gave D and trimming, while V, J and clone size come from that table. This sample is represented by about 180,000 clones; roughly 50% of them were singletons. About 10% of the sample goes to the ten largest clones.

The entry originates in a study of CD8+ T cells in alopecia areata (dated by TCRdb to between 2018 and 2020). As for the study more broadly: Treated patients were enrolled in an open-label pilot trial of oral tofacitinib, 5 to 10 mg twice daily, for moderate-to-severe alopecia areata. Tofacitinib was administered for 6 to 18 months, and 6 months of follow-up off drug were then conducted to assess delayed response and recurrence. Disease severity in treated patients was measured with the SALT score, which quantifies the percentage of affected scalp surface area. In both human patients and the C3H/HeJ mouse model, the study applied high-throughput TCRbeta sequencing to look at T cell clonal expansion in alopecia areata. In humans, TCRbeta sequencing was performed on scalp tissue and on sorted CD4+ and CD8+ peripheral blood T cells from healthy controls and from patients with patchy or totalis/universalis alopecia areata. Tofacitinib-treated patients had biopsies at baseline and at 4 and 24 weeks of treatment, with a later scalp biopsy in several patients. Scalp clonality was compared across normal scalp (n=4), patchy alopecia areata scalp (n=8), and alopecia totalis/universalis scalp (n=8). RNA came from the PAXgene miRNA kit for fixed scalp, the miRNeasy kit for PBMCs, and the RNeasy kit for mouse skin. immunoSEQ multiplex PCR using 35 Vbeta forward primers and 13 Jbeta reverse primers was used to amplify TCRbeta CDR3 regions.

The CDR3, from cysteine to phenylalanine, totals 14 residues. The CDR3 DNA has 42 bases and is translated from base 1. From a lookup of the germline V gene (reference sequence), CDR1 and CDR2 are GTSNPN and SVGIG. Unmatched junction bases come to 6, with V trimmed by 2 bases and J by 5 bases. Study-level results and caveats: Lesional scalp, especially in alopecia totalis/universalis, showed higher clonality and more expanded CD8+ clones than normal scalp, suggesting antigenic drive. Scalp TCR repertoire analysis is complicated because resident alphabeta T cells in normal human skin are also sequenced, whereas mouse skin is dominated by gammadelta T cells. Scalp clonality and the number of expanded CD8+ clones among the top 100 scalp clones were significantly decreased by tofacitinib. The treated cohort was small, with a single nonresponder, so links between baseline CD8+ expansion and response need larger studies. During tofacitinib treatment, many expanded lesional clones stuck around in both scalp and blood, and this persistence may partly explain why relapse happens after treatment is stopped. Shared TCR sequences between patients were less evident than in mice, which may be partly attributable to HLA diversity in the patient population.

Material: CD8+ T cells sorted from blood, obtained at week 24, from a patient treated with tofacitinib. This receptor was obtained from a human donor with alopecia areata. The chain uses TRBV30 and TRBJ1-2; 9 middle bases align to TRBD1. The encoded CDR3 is CAWSPPDRGYGYTF. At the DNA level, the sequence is TGTGCCTGGAGTCCTCCCGACAGGGGGTATGGCTACACCTTC. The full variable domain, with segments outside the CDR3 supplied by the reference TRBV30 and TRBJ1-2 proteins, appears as SQTIHQWPATLVQPVGSPLSLECTVEGTSNPNLYWYRQAAGRGLQLLFYSVGIGQISSEVPQNLSASRPQDRQFILSSKKLLLSDSGFYLCAWSPPDRGYGYTFGSGTRLTVV.